Shown below are 24 T cell receptor beta chains from a single sample sequenced in a study of cytomegalovirus exposure and HLA in healthy donors. This PCR relied on a set of 60 Vbeta primers and 13 Jbeta primers. Method: immunoSEQ multiplex PCR; TCRdb's copy keeps in-frame clones and lacks some. This sample carries 200,000 or so clones, approximately 83% of them seen once, and the ten largest clones take about 0.094%. The source material was PBMCs. The receptors here all came from a boy between 2 and 10 years old in good health and CMV-seronegative.

CDR3 in DNA: TGTGCCAGCAGTTATAGCGGGGGGATAACAGATACGCAGTATTTT. This encodes CASSYSGGITDTQYF. The J gene is TRBJ2-3, the V gene TRBV5-4; 10 nucleotides match TRBD2. The germline V gene encodes CDR1 SGHNT and CDR2 YYREEE (reference sequence). This CDR3 is built from 15 residues. The trim removed 5 bases at V and 3 bases at J, leaving 6 bases unmatched.

The rearrangement uses TRBV4-2 and TRBJ1-2; D not resolved. Germline loops: CDR1 LGHNA, CDR2 YNFKEQ. V shed 0 bases and J shed 4 bases, with 12 bases lying between them. This CDR3 contains 15 residues. CDR3 bases: TGTGCCAGCAGCCAAGATTCAGTCAGGCGCTATGGCTACACCTTC. It specifies CASSQDSVRRYGYTF.

The V and J genes are TRBV27 and TRBJ2-1, with 9 bases that match TRBD2. The CDR3 is 18 residues long. From germline, CDR1 is MNHEY and CDR2 SMNVEV (reference sequence). Trimming removed 5 bases from V and 5 bases from J; junction bases left unmatched: 16. CDR3: CASSPFAGGRWWDNEQFF. The CDR3, as DNA: TGTGCCAGCAGTCCTTTCGCGGGGGGGCGATGGTGGGACAATGAGCAGTTCTTC.

V is TRBV4-3 and J is TRBJ1-6; possible D gene TRBD1, 5 bases. The CDR3 totals 16 residues. V lost 4 bases and J lost 10, with 20 bases in between. Germline V CDR1 and CDR2: LGHNA, YSLEER. CDR3 DNA: TGCGCCAGCAGCCGATTACCTACGACAGTCGGGTCACCCCTCCACTTT. This gives the protein CASSRLPTTVGSPLHF.

V gene TRBV9 combines with J gene TRBJ2-5; 7 positions match TRBD1. From germline, CDR1 is SGDLS and CDR2 YYNGEE. With 3 bases clipped from V and 5 bases from J, the junction kept 10 bases outside the gene matches. This CDR3 has 15 residues. The CDR3 coding sequence is TGTGCCAGCAGCGCAGGACAGGAGTTAGCGGAGACCCAGTACTTC. It specifies CASSAGQELAETQYF.

V usage is TRBV21-1 and J usage is TRBJ1-2; TRBD1 was called by the table and not checked on the DNA. TRBV21-1 is listed as a pseudogene. This CDR3 spans 15 amino acids. This CDR3 reads CASSARDRGIYGYTF. The DNA for the CDR3 is TGTGCCAGCAGCGCTCGGGACAGGGGAATCTATGGCTACACCTTC.

The chain is built from TRBV7-8 and TRBJ1-2, with 7 bases lining up with TRBD1. Germline lookup yields CDR1 SGHVS and CDR2 FQNEAQ. The CDR3 extends over 12 amino acids. Trimming removed 5 bases from V and 4 bases from J; junction bases left unmatched: 1. This CDR3 is CASSPGGYGYTF. For the CDR3, the DNA is TGTGCCAGCAGCCCAGGGGGCTATGGCTACACCTTC.

J is TRBJ1-1 and V is TRBV6-5; D gene uncertain. This CDR3 comprises 13 residues. Germline CDR1 is MNHEY and CDR2 is SVGAGI. With 5 bases removed from V and 1 base from J, the gap between germline ends came to 8 bases. The CDR3 bases are TGTGCCAGCAGTGTACAGAGGAACACTGAAGCTTTCTTT. Its translation: CASSVQRNTEAFF.

The CDR3 bases are TGTGCCAGCAGCGGTCCAGGGACAGGGGGCGCGGTTGGCTACACCTTC. This sequence encodes CASSGPGTGGAVGYTF. The chain is built from TRBV9 and TRBJ1-2; 12 nucleotides align to TRBD1. There are 16 residues in the CDR3. From germline, CDR1 is SGDLS and CDR2 YYNGEE. Trimming at V came to 3 bases and at J to 7 bases, leaving 10 bases not matched to a gene. The full variable domain, in which reference TRBV9 and TRBJ1-2 provide the parts outside the CDR3, is DSGVTQTPKHLITATGQRVTLRCSPRSGDLSVYWYQQSLDQGLQFLIQYYNGEERAKGNILERFSAQQFPDLHSELNLSSLELGDSALYFCASSGPGTGGAVGYTFGSGTRLTVV.

This sequence joins TRBV29-1 and TRBJ2-5, with 8 positions matching TRBD2. Germline trimming cut 6 bases from V and 5 bases from J; bases unmatched to any gene: 14. Germline V gives CDR1 SQVTM, CDR2 ANQGSEA. The CDR3 spans 15 residues. CDR3 sequence reads: CSVASGGGSGETQYF. CDR3 nucleotides: TGCAGCGTCGCGTCGGGAGGGGGGTCCGGGGAGACCCAGTACTTC.

V and J are TRBV18 and TRBJ1-3; D call uncertain. This CDR3 contains 15 residues. The germline V gene encodes CDR1 KGHSH and CDR2 LQKENI. Trimming pared 0 bases from V and 2 bases from J, leaving 8 bases between. CDR3 nucleotide sequence: TGTGCCAGCTCACCACCGGCGACACCTGGAAACACCATATATTTT. It specifies CASSPPATPGNTIYF.

The chain joins TRBV4-2 to TRBJ2-3; unclear D gene. The CDR3 contains 15 residues. V was pared by 1 base and J by 2 bases, with 10 bases between. Germline CDR1 LGHNA, CDR2 YNFKEQ. The CDR3 region is CASSQGGRNTDTQYF. The CDR3 coding sequence is TGTGCCAGCAGCCAAGGTGGTAGAAACACAGATACGCAGTATTTT.

This clone was seen once. The chain employs TRBV18 and TRBJ2-7; TRBD1 might be the D (5 bases). Germline CDR1 reads KGHSH; CDR2 reads LQKENI. Trimming took off 3 bases at V and 6 bases at J, with 12 bases between the two ends. CDR3 length equals 13 residues. CDR3 coding DNA: TGTGCCAGCTCACCCCAGGGATCATCCGAGCAGTACTTC. Translated: CASSPQGSSEQYF.

This clone has a handful of counts. The rearrangement uses TRBV5-1 and TRBJ1-3; D possibly corresponds to TRBD1 (5 bases). The CDR3 loop spans 15 amino acids. V lost 0 bases to trimming and J lost 0 bases, with 7 bases between them. CDR1 and CDR2 (germline): SGHRS, YFSETQ. The CDR3 DNA reads TGCGCCAGCAGCTTGGAGGGGCACTCTGGAAACACCATATATTTT. Translation: CASSLEGHSGNTIYF.

The rearrangement uses TRBV7-2 and TRBJ2-2; 10 positions match TRBD1. The V and J ends lost 5 bases and 3 bases, in that order; junction bases with no gene match: 9. Per the germline V gene, CDR1 is SGHTA and CDR2 is FQGNSA. This CDR3 is built from 17 residues. The CDR3 here is CASSPARDRGYTGELFF. CDR3 coding DNA: TGTGCCAGCAGCCCAGCCCGGGACAGGGGCTACACCGGGGAGCTGTTTTTT.

The chain couples TRBV7-9 to TRBJ2-7; the D gene is possibly TRBD1 (6 bases). Trimming pared 4 bases from V and 6 bases from J, leaving 10 bases between. There are 12 residues in the CDR3. Germline V gene sequence: CDR1 SEHNR, CDR2 FQNEAQ (reference sequence). This CDR3 reads CASSYTGREQYF. CDR3 in DNA: TGTGCCAGCAGCTACACAGGGCGCGAGCAGTACTTC.

The V call is TRBV5-1, the J call TRBJ1-6; D gene uncertain. The V gene lost 0 bases and the J gene lost 10 bases, with 17 bases spanning the gap. CDR3 length: 16 residues. CDR1 is SGHRS, CDR2 YFSETQ, per germline. The CDR3 region is CASSLGGRRVGSPLHF. The CDR3 DNA is TGCGCCAGCAGCTTGGGAGGGAGGCGCGTCGGGTCACCCCTCCACTTT.

This sequence joins TRBV6-5 and TRBJ1-6, with 10 bases identical to TRBD1. The trim removed 6 bases at V and 10 bases at J, leaving 9 bases unmatched. The CDR3 sequence is 15 residues long. The germline CDR1 and CDR2 sequences are MNHEY and SVGAGI. The CDR3: CASRPGQGKRSPLHF. CDR3 coding DNA: TGTGCCAGCAGGCCGGGACAGGGGAAGCGGTCACCCCTCCACTTT.

The chain employs TRBV27 and TRBJ1-2; D is undetermined. Trimming cost V 9 bases and J 7 bases, with 12 bases left between them. This CDR3 is built from 11 residues. Germline V gene sequence: CDR1 MNHEY, CDR2 SMNVEV (reference sequence). CDR3 amino acids: CASGRESGYTF. CDR3 bases: TGTGCCAGTGGTAGGGAGTCTGGCTACACCTTC.

J is TRBJ1-3 and V is TRBV13; perhaps TRBD1 as D (5 bases). The V end was cut by 7 bases, the J end by 0 bases, with 10 bases between. CDR1 is PRHDT and CDR2 is FYEKMQ in the germline V gene (reference sequence). The CDR3 spans 14 residues. CDR3 residues: CASTYRSSGNTIYF. The CDR3 DNA sequence: TGTGCCAGCACTTACAGGAGCTCTGGAAACACCATATATTTT.

The J gene is TRBJ2-7, the V gene TRBV7-9, with TRBD2 matching over 14 bases. Looked up from germline, CDR1 is SEHNR and CDR2 is FQNEAQ (reference sequence). V trimming: 5 bases; J trimming: 1 base; junction bases outside the gene matches: 4. The CDR3 consists of 16 residues. Here the CDR3 DNA reads TGTGCCAGCAGCAGAGGACTAGCGGGGGGATCCTACGAGCAGTACTTC. Translating it yields CASSRGLAGGSYEQYF.

The chain uses TRBV20-1 and TRBJ1-1; 10 positions agree with TRBD1. Germline CDR1 DFQATT, CDR2 SNEGSKA (reference sequence). CDR3 length: 10 amino acids. J gave up 10 bases and V 5 bases, and 1 base lay outside the gene matches. CDR3 residues: CSAGTGAAFF. CDR3 DNA sequence: TGCAGTGCTGGGACAGGGGCAGCTTTCTTT.

This chain links TRBV19 with TRBJ1-2; 7 nucleotides line up with TRBD1. CDR3 size: 16 residues. V was clipped by 6 bases and J by 7 bases; unmatched bases: 17. The V gene's germline CDR1 is LNHDA and CDR2 SQIVND (reference sequence). CDR3 sequence reads: CASRSGDRLVFGGYTF. The CDR3 nucleotides are TGTGCCAGTAGAAGTGGGGACAGACTAGTGTTTGGTGGCTACACCTTC.

This chain joins TRBV6-1 and TRBJ2-5, with 12 positions matching TRBD2. The germline gives CDR1 MNHNS, CDR2 SASEGT. V shed 0 bases, J shed 2 bases, and the junction held 7 bases outside the gene matches. There are 18 residues in the CDR3. The CDR3, as DNA: TGTGCCAGCAGTGAAGCGGGGGGGACTAGCGGGCGACAAGAGACCCAGTACTTC. This gives the protein CASSEAGGTSGRQETQYF.